Shown below are 18 T cell receptor beta chains from a single sample sequenced in a study of CD8+ T cells in alopecia areata. Extracted RNA was reverse transcribed, and the resulting cDNA served as sequencing template. The repertoire was sequenced with immunoSEQ multiplex PCR; TCRdb's copy has only in-frame clones and lacks some. This sample has approximately 140,000 clones, with around 47% found just once. The specimen was CD4+ T cells sorted from blood. These receptors were taken from a human donor with alopecia areata.

The genes are TRBV2 and TRBJ1-2; D might be TRBD1 (6 bases). CDR1 and CDR2 (germline): SNHLY, FYNNEI. Deletions cut 2 bases from V and 4 bases from J, with 14 bases between. CDR3 length: 15 amino acids. The CDR3 loop reads CASSEIRGLGYGYTF. The CDR3 region has the DNA TGTGCCAGCAGTGAAATCCGGGGGCTCGGCTATGGCTACACCTTC.

V gene TRBV2 combines with J gene TRBJ2-7; 8 bases map to TRBD2. This CDR3 is built from 19 residues. V trimming: 6 bases; J trimming: 2 bases; junction bases outside the gene matches: 21. Germline CDR1 is SNHLY and CDR2 is FYNNEI. The CDR3 nucleotides are TGTGCCAGCAGGGAACCCACCCCAATGGAACTAGCGGCAACCTACGAGCAGTACTTC. Its protein product is CASREPTPMELAATYEQYF.

A few counts support this clone. V gene TRBV28 combines with J gene TRBJ1-2; TRBD1 matches at 11 bases. The CDR3 contains 16 residues. Germline V gene lookup returns CDR1 MDHEN and CDR2 SYDVKM. Trimming removed 6 bases from V and 8 bases from J; junction bases left unmatched: 14. The CDR3 spells CASRNTGTGGSGGYTF. The CDR3 region has the DNA TGTGCCAGCAGAAATACCGGGACAGGGGGATCGGGCGGCTACACCTTC.

This rearrangement joins TRBV5-1 to TRBJ2-7; possibly TRBD1 or TRBD2 for D (6 bases each). The CDR3 length is 15 residues. V dropped 5 bases and J dropped 0 bases, with 15 bases sitting between them. Germline V gene data show CDR1 as SGHRS and CDR2 as YFSETQ. CDR3 sequence: CASSGGGVSSYEQYF. CDR3 coding DNA: TGCGCCAGCAGTGGGGGCGGGGTAAGCTCCTACGAGCAGTACTTC.

This clone was detected only once. The chain links TRBV7-3 to TRBJ1-1; 8 bases are shared with TRBD1. This CDR3 has 17 residues. Germline CDR1 is SGHTA and CDR2 is FQGTGA. J was trimmed by 5 bases and V by 2 bases; bases with no gene match: 13. CDR3 residues: CASSLGRGRRFGTEAFF. Written as DNA, the CDR3 is TGTGCCAGCAGCTTAGGCAGGGGGCGCCGGTTTGGTACTGAAGCTTTCTTT.

This clone was seen a handful of times. The chain has TRBV20-1 and TRBJ2-7; D gene unclear. The ends were cut back, 5 bases at V and 9 bases at J, with 14 bases in the middle. The CDR3 has 11 amino acids. From germline, CDR1 is DFQATT and CDR2 SNEGSKA (reference sequence). The CDR3 protein is CSAPKGSLQYF. CDR3 coding DNA: TGCAGTGCTCCCAAGGGCAGCCTGCAGTACTTC.

This clone turned up a few times. The chain couples TRBV7-3 to TRBJ1-5; no clear D gene. V was shortened by 11 bases and J by 7 bases, with 18 bases between the two germline ends. CDR1 is SGHTA and CDR2 is FQGTGA in the germline V gene. This CDR3 is 13 amino acids long. In DNA form, the CDR3 reads TGTGCCTTCCCCAACCCACGCGGGCAGCCCCAGCATTTT. Protein sequence: CAFPNPRGQPQHF.

This clone was detected only a few times. The CDR3 DNA sequence: TGCAGCGTTGAAGGAGGGGCCGCCTACGAGCAGTACTTC. Translating it yields CSVEGGAAYEQYF. This rearrangement joins TRBV29-1 to TRBJ2-5; D is tentatively TRBD1 or TRBD2 (5 bases each). The J call may be in error: the DNA end matches TRBJ2-7 better. CDR1 SQVTM and CDR2 ANQGSEA come from the germline V gene. This CDR3 comprises 13 residues.

The chain links TRBV4-1 to TRBJ2-1; maybe TRBD1 (5 bases). Trimming cost V 6 bases and J 5 bases, with 14 bases left between them. The CDR3 is 14 residues long. CDR1 is MGHRA and CDR2 is YSYEKL in the germline V gene. CDR3 nucleotide sequence: TGCGCCAGCAGGTCAGGGATTTTGGACAATGAGCAGTTCTTC. Translated: CASRSGILDNEQFF.

V is TRBV30 and J is TRBJ2-3, with 11 bases that match TRBD2. The CDR3 totals 12 residues. Germline V gene sequence: CDR1 GTSNPN, CDR2 SVGIG (reference sequence). Trimming cost V 5 bases and J 11 bases; bases outside gene matches: 6. This CDR3 reads CAWLAGGYVQYF. Written as DNA, the CDR3 is TGTGCCTGGCTAGCGGGAGGATATGTGCAGTATTTT.

The V gene is TRBV6-5, the J gene TRBJ2-1; 8 bases are shared with TRBD2. Unmatched junction bases numbered 9, after V lost 8 bases and J lost 9 bases. CDR1 MNHEY and CDR2 SVGAGI come from the germline V gene. The CDR3 consists of 13 residues. The CDR3 spells CASFAGGSSEQFF. CDR3 in DNA: TGTGCCAGCTTTGCGGGAGGTTCTAGTGAGCAGTTCTTC.

This sequence joins TRBV28 and TRBJ1-2; tentative D call: TRBD1 (5 bases). The CDR3 is 13 residues long. V dropped 3 bases and J dropped 8 bases, with 13 bases sitting between them. Germline CDR1 is MDHEN and CDR2 is SYDVKM. CDR3 bases: TGTGCCAGCAGTTTTGGGGGTCTAGGAGGCTACACCTTC. Translation gives CASSFGGLGGYTF.

On this clone: The junction departs from the called germline gene at one end, perhaps through a read error. The chain uses TRBV7-7 and TRBJ2-2; D is unclear. There are 14 residues in the CDR3. Germline CDR1 SSHAT, CDR2 FNYEAQ (reference sequence). This CDR3 is CASSLEPNTGELFF. The CDR3 DNA is TGTGCTAGCAGCCTCGAACCGAACACCGGGGAGCTGTTTTTT.

The rearrangement uses TRBV19 and TRBJ1-2, with TRBD1 matching 7 bases. Germline V gives CDR1 LNHDA, CDR2 SQIVND (reference sequence). Losses at the gene ends were 4 bases for V and 5 bases for J; bases not matched to a gene: 1. The CDR3 contains 12 residues. The CDR3 DNA follows: TGTGCCAGTAGTAGGGGACAGTATGGCTACACCTTC. This codes for CASSRGQYGYTF.

The count of this clone is one. V usage is TRBV5-1 and J usage is TRBJ2-1, with D perhaps given as TRBD1 or TRBD2 (5 bases each). The germline CDR1 and CDR2 sequences are SGHRS and YFSETQ. CDR3 length: 14 residues. Trimming removed 5 bases at V and 1 base at J, with 10 bases between. In DNA, the CDR3 is TGCGCCAGCAGGGGGGATGGGTCCTACAATGAGCAGTTCTTC. This codes for CASRGDGSYNEQFF. Filled out from reference TRBV5-1 and TRBJ2-1, the complete variable domain reads KAGVTQTPRYLIKTRGQQVTLSCSPISGHRSVSWYQQTPGQGLQFLFEYFSETQRNKGNFPGRFSGRQFSNSRSEMNVSTLELGDSALYLCASRGDGSYNEQFFGPGTRLTVL.

This chain links TRBV30 with TRBJ2-2; D is unresolved. This CDR3 has 13 residues. Trimming removed 4 bases from V and 4 bases from J, with 10 bases in between. In germline, CDR1 is GTSNPN, CDR2 SVGIG (reference sequence). CDR3 protein: CAWTRRPTGELFF. The CDR3 nucleotides read TGTGCCTGGACACGTCGGCCCACCGGGGAGCTGTTTTTT.

The rearrangement links TRBV2 to TRBJ1-1; D perhaps matches TRBD1 (5 bases). The CDR3 is 13 residues long. The germline V gene encodes CDR1 SNHLY and CDR2 FYNNEI. V dropped 6 bases and J dropped 4 bases, with 12 bases sitting between them. The CDR3 coding sequence is TGTGCCAGCAGGCCTTCGGGGGTCACTGAAGCTTTCTTT. Its translation: CASRPSGVTEAFF.

The J gene is TRBJ2-3, the V gene TRBV28, with a possible D match to TRBD1 (6 bases). The germline CDR1 and CDR2 sequences are MDHEN and SYDVKM. Trimming left V 5 bases short and J 0 bases short, with 9 bases between. The CDR3 has 14 amino acids. The CDR3 region has the DNA TGTGCCAGCAGTCCCGGACAGAGCACAGATACGCAGTATTTT. This codes for CASSPGQSTDTQYF. The whole variable domain, remainder taken from reference TRBV28 and TRBJ2-3, is DVKVTQSSRYLVKRTGEKVFLECVQDMDHENMFWYRQDPGLGLRLIYFSYDVKMKEKGDIPEGYSVSREKKERFSLILESASTNQTSMYLCASSPGQSTDTQYFGPGTRLTVL.